The rows below give T cell receptor beta chains drawn from one sample of a study of cytomegalovirus exposure and HLA in healthy donors. Sequencing was performed with immunoSEQ multiplex PCR; in TCRdb, only in-frame clones are kept and a portion is missing. The sample lists approximately 150,000 clones; about four fifths were seen once. Sequencing was done on a sample of PBMCs. These receptors were collected from a man aged 25-45 years in good health and CMV-seronegative. CDR3s include the opening cysteine and the closing phenylalanine or tryptophan. The D gene is left open where the match is weak. Size is stated for part of the rows, as once, few or many counts, or as a class when the clone is expanded.

CASSPQRGGGELFF,TGTGCCAGCAGCCCGCAGCGGGGAGGCGGGGAGCTGTTTTTT,-,TRBD2,TRBV7-3,TRBJ2-2
CASSESRGPSYEQYF,TGCGCCAGCAGTGAGTCAAGGGGGCCCTCCTACGAGCAGTACTTC,-,TRBD1,TRBV10-1,TRBJ2-7
CASSRLTGTGDEKLFF,TGCGCCAGCAGCCGACTTACCGGGACAGGGGATGAAAAACTGTTTTTT,-,TRBD1,TRBV4-3,TRBJ1-4
CASSTNLDRGYYEQYF,TGTGCCAGTAGTACGAATCTGGACAGGGGATACTACGAGCAGTACTTC,few,TRBD1,TRBV19,TRBJ2-7
CASSLKGAIGNTIYF,TGTGCCAGCAGCTTAAAGGGGGCGATCGGAAACACCATATATTTT,-,TRBD1,TRBV7-8,TRBJ1-3
CASYEGASQPQHF,TGTGCCAGCTACGAGGGGGCAAGTCAGCCCCAGCATTTT,once,TRBD1,TRBV25-1,TRBJ1-5
CASSLPGLATNEQFF,TGTGCCAGCAGCCTTCCGGGACTAGCAACCAATGAGCAGTTCTTC,-,TRBD2,TRBV13,TRBJ2-1
CATSDSKYYNEQFF,TGTGCCACCTCGGACAGCAAATATTACAATGAGCAGTTCTTC,-,-,TRBV27,TRBJ2-1
CASKWGENLNTEAFF,TGTGCCAGCAAATGGGGGGAGAATTTGAACACTGAAGCTTTCTTT,-,-,TRBV11-2,TRBJ1-1
CASRSGPYNSPLHF,TGTGCCAGTAGATCGGGTCCTTATAATTCACCCCTCCACTTT,-,-,TRBV19,TRBJ1-6
CASSEGQPNTDTQYF,TGTGCCAGCAGCGAGGGACAGCCGAACACAGATACGCAGTATTTT,-,TRBD1,TRBV9,TRBJ2-3
CSGDRVDEQFF,TGCAGCGGCGACAGGGTAGACGAGCAGTTCTTC,once,TRBD1,TRBV29-1,TRBJ2-1
CSVSGQETQYF,TGCAGTGTCAGCGGACAAGAGACCCAGTACTTC,few,-,TRBV20-1,TRBJ2-5
CASSLLTSGSRNEQFF,TGTGCCAGCAGTCTCCTTACGAGCGGGAGTAGGAATGAGCAGTTCTTC,-,TRBD2,TRBV28,TRBJ2-1
CASSRLTGQETQYF,TGCGCCAGCAGCCGACTGACAGGTCAAGAGACCCAGTACTTC,-,-,TRBV4-3,TRBJ2-5
CASSLGGRRQFF,TGCGCCAGCAGCTTGGGGGGCAGGAGGCAGTTCTTC,-,-,TRBV5-1,TRBJ2-1
CASSPDIYEQYF,TGTGCCAGCAGCCCAGATATCTACGAGCAGTACTTC,few,-,TRBV7-9,TRBJ2-7
CASSEGRGRNEQFF,TGTGCCAGCAGTGAGGGCAGGGGAAGGAATGAGCAGTTCTTC,few,-,TRBV25-1,TRBJ2-1
CSSSGDRGRRGNEQFF,TGTTCCAGCAGCGGCGACAGGGGACGACGGGGCAATGAGCAGTTCTTC,-,TRBD1,TRBV7-9,TRBJ2-1
CASGPGLYEQYF,TGTGCCAGCGGGCCCGGACTTTACGAGCAGTACTTC,-,-,TRBV7-9,TRBJ2-7
CASWDRGGYEQYF,TGTGCCAGCTGGGACAGGGGTGGCTACGAGCAGTACTTC,-,TRBD1,TRBV2,TRBJ2-7
CASSYSRRGADTQYF,TGTGCCAGCAGTTACTCCCGGCGGGGGGCAGATACGCAGTATTTT,-,TRBD2,TRBV6-5,TRBJ2-3
CASSFLLDSYEQYF,TGTGCCAGCAGCTTCCTATTGGACAGCTACGAGCAGTACTTC,-,-,TRBV7-8,TRBJ2-7
CARTGSNQPQHF,TGCGCCAGGACAGGGTCTAATCAGCCCCAGCATTTT,-,TRBD1,TRBV10-2,TRBJ1-5
CASSPTTPGPSMDGELFF,TGTGCCAGCAGCCCAACAACCCCGGGTCCCTCGATGGATGGGGAGCTGTTTTTT,few,-,TRBV7-9,TRBJ2-2
CASSLVSANTGELFF,TGTGCCAGCAGCTTAGTGTCCGCGAACACCGGGGAGCTGTTTTTT,few,-,TRBV7-3,TRBJ2-2
CASSLRGAVGNQPQHF,TGTGCCAGCAGCTTGCGGGGGGCCGTAGGCAATCAGCCCCAGCATTTT,-,-,TRBV5-6,TRBJ1-5
CASRTGGSYEQYF,TGTGCCAGTAGGACAGGGGGCTCCTACGAGCAGTACTTC,-,TRBD1,TRBV19,TRBJ2-7
CASSSTGVGSPLHF,TGTGCCAGCAGCTCGACAGGTGTAGGATCACCCCTCCACTTT,-,-,TRBV13,TRBJ1-6
CASRSLLSGTGVGNSPLHF,TGTGCAAGTCGCTCCCTATTAAGTGGGACAGGGGTCGGGAATTCACCCCTCCACTTT,-,-,TRBV12-2,TRBJ1-6
CASSPQTDAGVTYEQYF,TGCGCCAGCAGCCCTCAGACCGATGCGGGGGTTACCTACGAGCAGTACTTC,-,TRBD2,TRBV5-1,TRBJ2-7
CASSSGGGTIYEQYF,TGTGCCAGCAGTTCCGGGGGAGGGACGATCTACGAGCAGTACTTC,-,TRBD2,TRBV27,TRBJ2-7
CASRRARGRNTEAFF,TGTGCCAGCAGGAGAGCCAGGGGACGGAACACTGAAGCTTTCTTT,-,-,TRBV28,TRBJ1-1
CASSLWTGRGQYF,TGTGCCAGCAGCTTGTGGACAGGGAGAGGGCAGTACTTC,-,TRBD1,TRBV5-5,TRBJ2-7
CAWDRSAGYTF,TGTGCCTGGGACAGGTCCGCTGGCTACACCTTC,-,-,TRBV30,TRBJ1-2
CASSYTGGAYQETQYF,TGTGCCAGCAGTTACACCGGGGGGGCTTACCAAGAGACCCAGTACTTC,-,TRBD2,TRBV6-6,TRBJ2-5
CASSLEGLAGGYEQYF,TGTGCCAGCTCACTCGAGGGACTAGCGGGGGGCTACGAGCAGTACTTC,once,TRBD2,TRBV18,TRBJ2-7
CASSLLAWGNTIYF,TGTGCCAGCAGCTTATTAGCTTGGGGAAACACCATATATTTT,-,-,TRBV7-2,TRBJ1-3
CASSEGQITSGANVLTF,TGTGCCAGCAGCGAGGGACAGATTACCTCTGGGGCCAACGTCCTGACTTTC,-,TRBD1,TRBV9,TRBJ2-6
CAWSADRNTEAFF,TGTGCCTGGAGTGCTGACAGGAACACTGAAGCTTTCTTT,-,-,TRBV30,TRBJ1-1
CASRTRGSPETQYF,TGCGCCAGCAGGACCAGGGGCTCGCCGGAGACCCAGTACTTC,-,-,TRBV10-2,TRBJ2-5
CASSSSTNTEAFF,TGTGCCAGCAGTTCGTCGACAAACACTGAAGCTTTCTTT,few,-,TRBV28,TRBJ1-1
CSVAFGGDTEAFF,TGCAGCGTTGCATTTGGGGGGGACACTGAAGCTTTCTTT,-,-,TRBV29-1,TRBJ1-1
CASSPWGVETQYF,TGTGCCAGCAGCCCCTGGGGGGTAGAGACCCAGTACTTC,once,-,TRBV14,TRBJ2-5
CAITDRGDYGYTF,TGTGCCATCACGGACAGGGGGGACTATGGCTACACCTTC,-,TRBD1,TRBV10-3,TRBJ1-2
CASSSNSGSPNYGYTF,TGCGCCAGCAGCTCCAACTCCGGGTCACCTAACTATGGCTACACCTTC,once,-,TRBV4-3,TRBJ1-2
CASSIDLETSGRGGHYNEQFF,TGTGCCAGTAGTATAGATCTAGAGACTAGCGGGAGGGGAGGACATTACAATGAGCAGTTCTTC,-,TRBD2,TRBV19,TRBJ2-1
CASSYYRGLGTEAFF,TGTGCCAGCAGTTACTACAGGGGGCTGGGCACTGAAGCTTTCTTT,-,TRBD1,TRBV28,TRBJ1-1
CASSSAGIRHGYTF,TGTGCCAGCTCATCCGCAGGGATAAGACATGGCTACACCTTC,-,-,TRBV18,TRBJ1-2
CASSFLSSYNEQFF,TGTGCCAGCAGTTTCCTCAGCTCCTACAATGAGCAGTTCTTC,medium-sized,-,TRBV28,TRBJ2-1
CATSRDLPGSYGYTF,TGTGCCACCAGCAGAGACCTCCCAGGTAGCTATGGCTACACCTTC,-,-,TRBV15,TRBJ1-2
CASSLGGQISQPQHF,TGCGCCAGCAGCTTGGGTGGGCAGATAAGTCAGCCCCAGCATTTT,-,-,TRBV5-1,TRBJ1-5
CASSLITGYEQYF,TGTGCCAGCAGCTTAATAACGGGCTACGAGCAGTACTTC,-,-,TRBV7-2,TRBJ2-7
CASRLTVEAFF,TGTGCCAGCAGATTGACAGTTGAAGCTTTCTTT,-,-,TRBV28,TRBJ1-1
CASSFIDYGYTF,TGTGCCAGCAGCTTCATTGACTATGGCTACACCTTC,few,-,TRBV5-6,TRBJ1-2